This TCR beta chain was captured in a study of T-cell reconstitution after alpha-beta-depleted transplantation in children (TCRdb year 2016). General notes on the study: Using TCR repertoire profiling, the study quantitatively followed how T-cell immune reconstitution unfolded in children after TCRalphabeta/CD19-depleted allogeneic hematopoietic cell transplantation.

Study-wide conclusions, independent of this receptor: In some patients, the high TCRbeta diversity seen at day 60 was put down to recipient T cells and intrathymic progenitors that had survived conditioning. Over subsequent months, a decline in hyperexpanded clone frequencies was noted, and after one year, T-cell counts and TCRbeta diversity were mostly ascribed to newly produced T cells. About two months after transplant, the apparently early recovery of alphabetaT-cell counts reportedly depended on just several hundred clones that had expanded rapidly and came from non-depleted graft cells.

The library was produced with PCR. This sample was sequenced with an Illumina HiSeq 2500. TCR libraries were prepared with molecular barcoding, using unique molecular identifiers to normalize TCRbeta repertoire quantification. Using fastp trimming at Q25 and MiXCR clonotype assembly, TCRdb reanalyzed the public sequencing data and kept in-frame beta chains. A single entry per CDR3 protein holds the most common genes and DNA from its merged rows. This sample holds roughly 570,000 distinct CDR3 sequences; roughly a quarter were observed only once. The ten largest clones represent about 35% of the sample. Explained via the paper, the treatment or condition label denotes: allogeneic hematopoietic cell transplantation with graft depleted of TCRalphabeta T cells and CD19 B cells. TCRalphabeta/CD19-depleted allogeneic hematopoietic cell grafts were given to the transplant recipients, all of whom were children.

To note about this clonotype: Its antigen remains undetermined. Base qualities are not at hand, and no much larger clone is one base apart.

The CDR3 runs 14 residues from the cysteine to the phenylalanine. Solely the CDR3 DNA is kept, with 42 bases framed from the first base. V loses 6 bases at its end and J loses 5 bases; junction bases beyond the gene matches: 11. The germline V gene sets CDR1 to SGHRS and CDR2 to YFSETQ. The specimen comprised PBMCs, sampled before TCRalphabeta/CD19-depleted stem cell transplant. This TCR derives from a boy in the first two years of life with Wiskott-Aldrich syndrome, due to receive a stem cell transplant. The chain employs TRBV5-1 and TRBJ2-7; a stretch of 7 junction bases matches TRBD2. DNA sequence: TGCGCCAGCAACACTGTGCCGGGAGGCCACGAGCAGTACTTC. Protein translation: CASNTVPGGHEQYF.